This T cell receptor beta chain was identified during a study of shared clonotypes between healthy human individuals (dated by TCRdb to the early 2020s). For the study in its entirety: Three men and two women, aged 18 to 49 years, made up the cohort. For each donor, three plates each were used for CD4 naive and CD4 memory, two plates were used for CD8 naive, and one plate was used for CD8 memory. Blood TCR repertoires of five healthy adults were deeply sequenced to estimate repertoire size and the extent of clonotype sharing between individuals. To increase sequencing depth and limit assay-specific biases, TCR repertoire library preparation and sequencing were carried out by different laboratories using diverse techniques. Per donor, leukapheresis produced somewhere between about 0.9 and 9.5 billion PBMCs. Overall results and qualifications from the work: Even with the large sequencing depth, rarefaction of the sorted-subset datasets indicated that sequencing was incomplete. About 5% of naive CD4, 3.5% of naive CD8, roughly 2.4% of memory CD4, and 0.4% of memory CD8 clonotypes were shared across a handful of donors. Based on pairwise subsampling, the degree of clonotype sharing among donors was expected to be affected by sequencing depth. Higher generation probabilities were observed for clonotypes shared by all four sorted-subset donors than for non-shared clonotypes. Sampling was restricted to blood, and TCR repertoires in tissues likely differ from the TCR repertoires found in blood. The genetic and exposure-history diversity represented was limited by the small number of donors. Naive subsets generally had larger estimated clonotype richness than memory subsets.

Notes on this clone: It has no known antigen specificity. Base qualities are not provided; no much larger clone lies one nucleotide away.

From V the trimming removes 5 bases and from J it removes 2 bases, while the gene matches leave 9 bases of the junction unaccounted for. Spanning cysteine to phenylalanine, the CDR3 consists of 15 amino acids. Only the CDR3 portion is preserved as DNA: 45 bases, with reading frame beginning at the first base. CDR1 and CDR2 are drawn from the germline V gene: MNHNS, SASEGT. TCR CDR3 regions were amplified from genomic DNA by multiplex PCR using the deep immunoSEQ assay. For each cell subset, the extracted genomic DNA was distributed evenly across all wells of several immunoSEQ 96-well plates, and each plate served as one replicate. Each replicate PCR for sorted subsets received 150 to 250 ng genomic DNA, equal to about 30,000 T cell genomes. The purified libraries were quantified using a Qubit 3.0 fluorometer, sized with a Bioanalyzer 2100, and then quantified again using the KAPA Library Quantification kit. A separate single-read 150-cycle Illumina NextSeq 550 flow cell was used to sequence each immunoSEQ 96-well plate. Under the source paper's analysis protocol: Because the immunoSEQ output included only junctional sequences and no quality scores, the filtering could not be the same as the filtering used for full-length reads. To assign V/J genes and CDR3, sequences were annotated using PyIR, a Python wrapper for IgBLAST v1.9, with IMGT germline references. Any read was removed if the V/J assignment was weak (E-value above 1e-6), the CDR3 was missing, or the read contained stop codons, out-of-frame junctions, or ambiguous translated residues. V3J clonotypes were defined by identical inferred V gene, J gene, and CDR3 amino acid sequence. To compute the percentage overlap between repertoires, the number of shared unique clonotypes was divided by the size of the smaller repertoire. Richness of each repertoire was evaluated using RTK rarefaction, the Chao1 estimator, and Recon v2.1 estimates of unobserved clonotypes. For all TCRbeta clonotypes obtained by the gDNA method from a handful of donors, generation probabilities were computed with OLGA. Not all clones reach the TCRdb copy of this immuneACCESS table, which keeps in-frame sequences only. Checked studies attribute under half of the gap to unresolved V genes and leave the rest unexplained. V, J and clone size are those of that table, while D and trimming were read from the DNA. The sample table contains 95,000 to 120,000 clones; only one count was recorded for about 71% of them. Clones ranked in the top ten supply around 24% of the sample.

The donors were healthy, HIV-negative adults with no recently reported acute infections or vaccinations. Only Caucasian adults living in Nashville, Tennessee, USA were represented among the donors. The CD8 memory samples were a combination of magnetically selected CD45RO+ cells and CCR7-negative CD45RA+ effector memory (TemRA) cells. Blood was collected by leukapheresis, and PBMCs were isolated by Ficoll-Histopaque density gradient centrifugation and then cryopreserved in liquid nitrogen vapor phase. Analytical flow cytometry was used to check the purity and quantity of every magnetically sorted T cell population. From each sorted fraction, genomic DNA was isolated and quantified by UV absorbance on a Nanodrop 2000c.

The V and J genes are TRBV6-1 and TRBJ2-7, with 7 middle bases fitting TRBD2. The source material was memory CD8+ T cells sorted from blood. The cell subset or site label here, explained by the study, means: CD45RO+ cells pooled with CCR7-negative TemRA cells. The source is a woman aged 25 to 39 in good health. The CDR3 protein sequence reads: CASSPYSGFPYEQYF. The DNA is TGTGCCAGCAGTCCTTATAGCGGGTTCCCCTACGAGCAGTACTTC.